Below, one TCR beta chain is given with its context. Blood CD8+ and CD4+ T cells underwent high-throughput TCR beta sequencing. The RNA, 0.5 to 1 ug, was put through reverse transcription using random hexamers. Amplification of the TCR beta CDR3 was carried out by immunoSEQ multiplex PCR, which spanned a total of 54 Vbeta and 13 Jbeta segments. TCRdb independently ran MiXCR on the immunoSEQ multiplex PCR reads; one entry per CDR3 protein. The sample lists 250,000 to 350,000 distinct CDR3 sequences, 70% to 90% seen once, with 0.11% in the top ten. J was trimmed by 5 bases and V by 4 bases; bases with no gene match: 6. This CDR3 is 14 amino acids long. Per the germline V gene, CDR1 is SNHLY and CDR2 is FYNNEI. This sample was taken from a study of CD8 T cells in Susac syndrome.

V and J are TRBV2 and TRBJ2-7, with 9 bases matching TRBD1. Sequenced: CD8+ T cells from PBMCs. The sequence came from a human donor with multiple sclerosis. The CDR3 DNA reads TGTGCCAGCAGTGCCGGGACAGGGTTCGACGAGCAGTACTTC. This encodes CASSAGTGFDEQYF.